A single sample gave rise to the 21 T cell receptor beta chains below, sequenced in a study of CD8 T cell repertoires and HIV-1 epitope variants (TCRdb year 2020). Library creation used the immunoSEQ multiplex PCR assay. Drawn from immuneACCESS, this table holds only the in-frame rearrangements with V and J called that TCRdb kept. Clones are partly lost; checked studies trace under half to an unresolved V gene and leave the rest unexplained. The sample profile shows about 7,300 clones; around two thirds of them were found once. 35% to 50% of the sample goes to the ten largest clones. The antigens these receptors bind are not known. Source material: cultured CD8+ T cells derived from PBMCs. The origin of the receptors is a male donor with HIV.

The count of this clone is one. The CDR3 protein is CASSPYDRQETQYF. CDR3 in DNA: TGTGCCAGCAGTCCCTACGATCGACAAGAGACCCAGTACTTC. The chain uses TRBV27 and TRBJ2-5; no firm D call. The CDR3 is made up of 14 amino acids. Germline V gene sequence: CDR1 MNHEY, CDR2 SMNVEV (reference sequence). The V end lost 5 bases, the J end lost 2 bases, and 12 bases lay between the germline ends.

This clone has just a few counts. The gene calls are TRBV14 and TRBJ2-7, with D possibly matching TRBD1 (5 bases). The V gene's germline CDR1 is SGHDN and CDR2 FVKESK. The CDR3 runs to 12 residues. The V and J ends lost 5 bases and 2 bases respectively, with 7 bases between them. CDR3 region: CASSSDTYEQYF. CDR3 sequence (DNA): TGTGCCAGCAGCTCGGACACCTACGAGCAGTACTTC.

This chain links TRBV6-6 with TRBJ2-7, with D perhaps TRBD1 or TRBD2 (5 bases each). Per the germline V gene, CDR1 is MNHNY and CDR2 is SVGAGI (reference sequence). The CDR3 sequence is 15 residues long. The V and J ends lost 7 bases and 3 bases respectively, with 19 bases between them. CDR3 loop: CASTLLAGSFYEQYF. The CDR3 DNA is TGTGCCAGCACTCTCTTGGCAGGGAGTTTCTACGAGCAGTACTTC.

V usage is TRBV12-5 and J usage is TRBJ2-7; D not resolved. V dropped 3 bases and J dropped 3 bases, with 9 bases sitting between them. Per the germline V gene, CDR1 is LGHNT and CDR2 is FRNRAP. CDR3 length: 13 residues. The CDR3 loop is CASGLDGSYEQYF. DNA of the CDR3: TGTGCTAGTGGTTTAGATGGCAGCTACGAGCAGTACTTC.

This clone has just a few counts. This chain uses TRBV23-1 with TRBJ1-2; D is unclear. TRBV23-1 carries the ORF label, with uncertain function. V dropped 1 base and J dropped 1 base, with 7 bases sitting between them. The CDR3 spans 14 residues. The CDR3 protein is CASSQWRLNYGYTF. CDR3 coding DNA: TGCGCCAGCAGTCAATGGAGGCTTAACTATGGCTACACCTTC.

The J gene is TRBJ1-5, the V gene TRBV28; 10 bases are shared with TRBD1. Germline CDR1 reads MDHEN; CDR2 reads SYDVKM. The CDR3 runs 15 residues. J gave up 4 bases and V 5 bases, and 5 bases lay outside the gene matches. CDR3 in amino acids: CASSLTGGSNQPQHF. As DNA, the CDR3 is TGTGCCAGCAGTCTGACAGGGGGCAGTAATCAGCCCCAGCATTTT.

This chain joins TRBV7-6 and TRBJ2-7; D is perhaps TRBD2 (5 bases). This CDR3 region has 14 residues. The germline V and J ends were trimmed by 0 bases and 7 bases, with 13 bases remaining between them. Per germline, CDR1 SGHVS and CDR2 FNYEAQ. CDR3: CASSLAGDLREQYF. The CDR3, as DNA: TGTGCCAGCAGCTTAGCGGGAGACCTGCGGGAGCAGTACTTC.

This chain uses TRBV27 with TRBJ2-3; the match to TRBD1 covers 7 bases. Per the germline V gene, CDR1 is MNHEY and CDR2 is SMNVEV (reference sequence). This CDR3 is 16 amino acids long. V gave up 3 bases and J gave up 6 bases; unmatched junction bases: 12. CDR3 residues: CASSFILAGGPDTQYF. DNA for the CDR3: TGTGCCAGCAGTTTTATTTTGGCAGGGGGTCCCGATACGCAGTATTTT.

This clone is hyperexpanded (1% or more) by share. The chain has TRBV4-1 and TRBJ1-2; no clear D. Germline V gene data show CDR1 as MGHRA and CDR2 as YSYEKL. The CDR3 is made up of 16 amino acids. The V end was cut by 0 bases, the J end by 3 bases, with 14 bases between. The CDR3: CASSQDPPDLDYGYTF. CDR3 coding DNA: TGCGCCAGCAGCCAAGATCCCCCAGACTTGGACTATGGCTACACCTTC.

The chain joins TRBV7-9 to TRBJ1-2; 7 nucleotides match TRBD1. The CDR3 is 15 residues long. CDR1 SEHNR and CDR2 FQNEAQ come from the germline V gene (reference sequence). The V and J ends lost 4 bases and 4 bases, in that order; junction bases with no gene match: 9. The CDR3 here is CASSYSGTDFYGYTF. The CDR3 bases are TGTGCCAGCAGCTATTCCGGGACAGACTTCTATGGCTACACCTTC.

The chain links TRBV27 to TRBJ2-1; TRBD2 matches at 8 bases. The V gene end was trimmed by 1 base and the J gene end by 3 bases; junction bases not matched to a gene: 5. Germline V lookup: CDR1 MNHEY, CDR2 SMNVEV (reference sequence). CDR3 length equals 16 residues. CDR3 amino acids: CASSLFAGGLYNEQFF. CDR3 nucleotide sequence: TGTGCCAGCAGTTTATTCGCGGGGGGTCTCTACAATGAGCAGTTCTTC.

In DNA form, the CDR3 reads TGTGCCAGCAGCCCCCGGAGGGAGAGCGATCAGCCCCAGCATTTT. Encoded protein: CASSPRRESDQPQHF. The chain has TRBV7-2 and TRBJ1-5; D is undetermined. Germline V CDR1 and CDR2: SGHTA, FQGNSA. The CDR3 contains 15 residues. Trimming pared 5 bases from V and 5 bases from J, leaving 16 bases between.

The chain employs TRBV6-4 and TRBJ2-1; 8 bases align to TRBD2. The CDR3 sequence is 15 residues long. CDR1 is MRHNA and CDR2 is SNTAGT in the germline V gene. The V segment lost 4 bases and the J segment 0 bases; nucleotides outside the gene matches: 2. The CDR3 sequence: CASSVSGISYNEQFF. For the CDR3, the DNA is TGTGCCAGCAGTGTTAGCGGGATCTCCTACAATGAGCAGTTCTTC.

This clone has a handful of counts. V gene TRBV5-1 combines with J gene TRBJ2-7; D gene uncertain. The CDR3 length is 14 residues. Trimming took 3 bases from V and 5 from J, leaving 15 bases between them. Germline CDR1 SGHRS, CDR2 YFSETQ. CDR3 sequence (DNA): TGCGCCAGCAGCTCTCCCGAACGAGGAAACGAGCAGTACTTC. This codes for CASSSPERGNEQYF.

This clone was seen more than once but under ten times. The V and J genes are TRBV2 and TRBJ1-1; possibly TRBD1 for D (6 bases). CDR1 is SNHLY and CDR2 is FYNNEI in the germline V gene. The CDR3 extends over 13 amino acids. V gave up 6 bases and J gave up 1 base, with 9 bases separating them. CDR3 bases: TGTGCCAGCAGCGGGACACCGAACACTGAAGCTTTCTTT. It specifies CASSGTPNTEAFF. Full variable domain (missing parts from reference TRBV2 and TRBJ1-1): EPEVTQTPSHQVTQMGQEVILRCVPISNHLYFYWYRQILGQKVEFLVSFYNNEISEKSEIFDDQFSVERPDGSNFTLKIRSTKLEDSAMYFCASSGTPNTEAFFGQGTRLTVV.

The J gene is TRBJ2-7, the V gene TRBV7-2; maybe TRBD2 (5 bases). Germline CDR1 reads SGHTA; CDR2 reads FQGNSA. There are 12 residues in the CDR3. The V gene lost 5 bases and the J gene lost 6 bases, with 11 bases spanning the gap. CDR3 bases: TGTGCCAGCAGCCTCGGACTTGTCGAGCAGTACTTC. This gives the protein CASSLGLVEQYF.

The CDR3, as DNA: TGTGCCAGTAGCCAGGCGATACAAGAGACCCAGTACTTC. Translating gives CASSQAIQETQYF. The V gene is TRBV19, the J gene TRBJ2-5; D is undetermined. Germline V gene lookup returns CDR1 LNHDA and CDR2 SQIVND (reference sequence). The CDR3 runs to 13 residues. Trimming pared 6 bases from V and 2 bases from J, leaving 10 bases between.

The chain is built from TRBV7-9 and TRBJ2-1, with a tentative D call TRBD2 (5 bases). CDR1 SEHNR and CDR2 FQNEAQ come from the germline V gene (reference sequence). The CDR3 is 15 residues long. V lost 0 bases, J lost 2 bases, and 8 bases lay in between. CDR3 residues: CASSLAGVAYNEQFF. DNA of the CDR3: TGTGCCAGCAGCTTAGCGGGAGTCGCCTACAATGAGCAGTTCTTC.

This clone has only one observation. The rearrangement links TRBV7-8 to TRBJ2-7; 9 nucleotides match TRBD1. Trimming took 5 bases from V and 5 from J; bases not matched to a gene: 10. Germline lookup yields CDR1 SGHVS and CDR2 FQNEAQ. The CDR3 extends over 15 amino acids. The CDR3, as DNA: TGTGCCAGCAGCCGGCTGACAGGGGGTTTCGACGAGCAGTACTTC. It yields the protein CASSRLTGGFDEQYF. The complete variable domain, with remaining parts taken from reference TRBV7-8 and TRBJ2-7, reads GAGVSQSPRYKVAKRGQDVALRCDPISGHVSLFWYQQALGQGPEFLTYFQNEAQLDKSGLPSDRFFAERPEGSVSTLKIQRTQQEDSAVYLCASSRLTGGFDEQYFGPGTRLTVT.

The CDR3 spells CASSYDRAGDTQYF. For the CDR3, the DNA is TGTGCCAGCAGTTACGACAGGGCAGGAGATACGCAGTATTTT. This chain connects TRBV6-5 to TRBJ2-3; 7 bases map to TRBD1. CDR3 length: 14 residues. From germline, CDR1 is MNHEY and CDR2 SVGAGI. With 2 bases clipped from V and 5 bases from J, the junction kept 4 bases outside the gene matches.

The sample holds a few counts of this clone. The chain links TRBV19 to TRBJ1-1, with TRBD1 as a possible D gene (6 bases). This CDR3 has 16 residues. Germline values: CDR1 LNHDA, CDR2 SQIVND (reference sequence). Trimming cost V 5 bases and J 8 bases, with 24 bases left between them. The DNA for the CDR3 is TGTGCCAGTAGTTTTGCCGGTACAGGGCGGCTCGAAGAAGCTTTCTTT. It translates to CASSFAGTGRLEEAFF.